The next 25 T cell receptor beta chains were all read from a single sample in a study of human T cells and chemical hapten exposure. Stated time point: patch test 2, 6 weeks after DPC sensitization. Specified treatment: therapeutic diphenylcyclopropenone sensitization with weekly scalp DPC. Via MiXCR, TCRdb re-called the RACE reads, giving one row per CDR3 protein. The sample lists a few hundred thousand distinct CDR3 sequences, roughly 6.3% occurring once. Sequences were derived from whole blood, sampled in connection with sensitization to the hapten diphenylcyclopropenone (DPC). All receptors come from a young woman with alopecia areata. Some clones in this sample may be carry-over from other donors' samples.

The chain is built from TRBV7-9 and TRBJ2-1; no clear D. The germline CDR1 and CDR2 sequences are SEHNR and FQNEAQ (reference sequence). The CDR3 covers 19 residues. The ends were cut back, 2 bases at V and 0 bases at J, with 20 bases in the middle. CDR3 bases: TGTGCCAGCAGCTTATCTTATTTAACAACCCAAAGCTCCTACAATGAGCAGTTCTTC. This encodes CASSLSYLTTQSSYNEQFF.

This clonotype was recorded many times. V and J are TRBV6-5 and TRBJ1-1; D gene unclear. Per the germline V gene, CDR1 is MNHEY and CDR2 is SVGAGI. The CDR3 extends over 13 amino acids. V was clipped by 5 bases and J by 3 bases, with 10 bases between them. CDR3 sequence (DNA): TGTGCCAGCAGTCGCTCGCGAGACACTGAAGCTTTCTTT. Residues: CASSRSRDTEAFF.

This clonotype has just a few counts. V gene TRBV12-3 or TRBV12-4 combines with J gene TRBJ2-1; 8 nucleotides align to TRBD2. Unmatched junction bases numbered 7, after V lost 3 bases and J lost 15 bases. This CDR3 has 12 amino acids. The CDR3 here is CASSFASGPPFF. As DNA, the CDR3 is TGTGCCAGCAGTTTCGCTAGCGGGCCCCCGTTCTTC.

V usage is TRBV2 and J usage is TRBJ1-1, with D maybe TRBD1 (5 bases). Per the germline V gene, CDR1 is SNHLY and CDR2 is FYNNEI. The CDR3 length is 13 residues. V dropped 7 bases and J dropped 8 bases, with 17 bases sitting between them. CDR3 in DNA: TGTGCCAGCACCCGGGACCGGGGAGGAGAAGCTTTCTTT. It is translated as CASTRDRGGEAFF.

CDR3 nucleotide sequence: TGTGCCAGCAGCGAGGGACTAGCGAACAATGAGCAGTTCTTC. The encoded protein is CASSEGLANNEQFF. This rearrangement joins TRBV13 to TRBJ2-1; 10 bases line up with TRBD2. The CDR3 loop spans 14 amino acids. The J segment lost 5 bases and the V segment lost 5 bases, leaving 3 bases of the junction unmatched. CDR1 and CDR2 from the germline V gene are PRHDT and FYEKMQ (reference sequence).

The J gene is TRBJ2-7, the V gene TRBV24-1; 12 bases agree with TRBD2. The CDR3 is made up of 17 amino acids. V dropped 9 bases and J dropped 3; count of bases not matched to a gene: 14. Germline lookup yields CDR1 KGHDR and CDR2 SFDVKD. The CDR3 loop reads CATQVLLAGGPRYEQYF. The CDR3 DNA follows: TGTGCCACCCAGGTGCTGCTAGCGGGGGGGCCTCGCTACGAGCAGTACTTC.

This clonotype was seen a few times. The V and J genes are TRBV29-1 and TRBJ2-5, with 7 bases lining up with TRBD2. The germline gives CDR1 SQVTM, CDR2 ANQGSEA. The CDR3 has 12 amino acids. With 7 bases clipped from V and 1 base from J, the junction kept 3 bases outside the gene matches. CDR3: CSGGGAQETQYF. In nucleotides, the CDR3 is TGCAGCGGGGGGGGAGCCCAAGAGACCCAGTACTTC.

This rearrangement joins TRBV7-9 to TRBJ1-1; TRBD1 matches at 7 bases. CDR1 is SEHNR, CDR2 FQNEAQ, per germline (reference sequence). The CDR3 consists of 12 residues. Trimming took 8 bases from V and 12 from J; bases not matched to a gene: 12. CDR3 sequence (DNA): TGTGCCAGCCCGGCCGGAGGCAGGGGGACTTTCTTT. Protein product: CASPAGGRGTFF.

This rearrangement joins TRBV20-1 to TRBJ1-2; unclear D gene. Germline V lookup: CDR1 DFQATT, CDR2 SNEGSKA (reference sequence). The CDR3 runs to 12 residues. V lost 5 bases and J lost 5, with 12 bases in between. CDR3 amino acids: CSAEWSAYGYTF. CDR3 bases: TGCAGTGCTGAATGGTCAGCTTATGGCTACACCTTC.

The rearrangement uses TRBV5-6 and TRBJ2-1; 8 nucleotides align to TRBD1. CDR3 size: 17 residues. CDR1 and CDR2 from the germline V gene are SGHDT and YYEEEE. Trimming removed 5 bases from V and 5 bases from J; junction bases left unmatched: 15. CDR3 sequence reads: CASSFPGQAFPNNEQFF. The CDR3, as DNA: TGTGCCAGCAGTTTTCCGGGACAGGCCTTTCCAAACAATGAGCAGTTCTTC.

The chain couples TRBV5-1 to TRBJ1-6, with 7 bases aligning to TRBD1. This CDR3 is 14 amino acids long. The germline CDR1 and CDR2 sequences are SGHRS and YFSETQ. The V and J ends lost 3 bases and 7 bases, in that order; junction bases with no gene match: 4. The DNA of the CDR3 is TGCGCCAGCAGCTGGGGACAGACCAATTCACCCCTCCACTTT. Translation gives CASSWGQTNSPLHF.

This clonotype was seen ten or more times. The V call is TRBV12-3 or TRBV12-4, the J call TRBJ1-2; D remains ambiguous. CDR3 length: 11 residues. V shed 4 bases and J shed 6 bases, with 6 bases lying between them. The CDR3: CASSSGDGYTF. The CDR3 coding sequence is TGTGCCAGCAGTTCTGGGGATGGCTACACCTTC.

The rearrangement uses TRBV7-9 and TRBJ1-2; 10 bases are a match to TRBD1. J was trimmed by 8 bases and V by 6 bases; bases with no gene match: 12. This CDR3 contains 15 residues. The germline CDR1 and CDR2 sequences are SEHNR and FQNEAQ (reference sequence). Here the CDR3 DNA reads TGTGCCAGCAGTTTTGGTGGACAGGGGGTTGAAGGCTACACCTTC. This codes for CASSFGGQGVEGYTF.

The table lists this clonotype with a few counts. The chain combines TRBV5-1 with TRBJ1-1, with TRBD1 identical over 7 bases. The CDR3 length is 14 residues. Germline CDR1 and CDR2: SGHRS and YFSETQ. V lost 4 bases to trimming and J lost 5 bases; unmatched junction nucleotides: 8. CDR3 sequence (DNA): TGCGCCAGCAGCCTTGACAGGGCTAAAACTGAAGCTTTCTTT. Translation gives CASSLDRAKTEAFF.

This chain joins TRBV5-1 and TRBJ2-3; TRBD2 agrees at 10 bases. V lost 3 bases to trimming and J lost 3 bases; unmatched junction nucleotides: 4. Germline CDR1 reads SGHRS; CDR2 reads YFSETQ. The CDR3 sequence is 15 residues long. The CDR3 DNA follows: TGCGCCAGCAGCTGGCTAGCGGGGGAAACAGATACGCAGTATTTT. Encoded protein: CASSWLAGETDTQYF. Drawing the rest from reference TRBV5-1 and TRBJ2-3, the complete variable domain is KAGVTQTPRYLIKTRGQQVTLSCSPISGHRSVSWYQQTPGQGLQFLFEYFSETQRNKGNFPGRFSGRQFSNSRSEMNVSTLELGDSALYLCASSWLAGETDTQYFGPGTRLTVL.

This clonotype has a count of ten or more. CDR3 sequence: CSVVPDREYGYTF. Here the CDR3 DNA reads TGCAGCGTTGTCCCGGACAGGGAATACGGCTACACCTTC. The chain employs TRBV29-1 and TRBJ1-2, with 8 nucleotides matching TRBD1. Germline V lookup: CDR1 SQVTM, CDR2 ANQGSEA. The CDR3 length is 13 residues. V was pared by 4 bases and J by 8 bases, with 9 bases of the junction left unmatched. Variable domain in full (rest from reference TRBV29-1 and TRBJ1-2): SAVISQKPSRDICQRGTSLTIQCQVDSQVTMMFWYRQQPGQSLTLIATANQGSEATYESGFVIDKFPISRPNLTFSTLTVSNMSPEDSSIYLCSVVPDREYGYTFGSGTRLTVV.

This clonotype was detected only a few times. The chain employs TRBV29-1 and TRBJ1-4, with D unclear. The CDR3 covers 13 residues. V was clipped by 3 bases and J by 8 bases, with 13 bases between them. Germline V gene sequence: CDR1 SQVTM, CDR2 ANQGSEA. The CDR3 bases are TGCAGCGTTGATGGTTCCGGGTCCGAAAAACTGTTTTTT. Its protein product is CSVDGSGSEKLFF.

This clonotype came up many times. The chain carries TRBV13 and TRBJ2-6; TRBD1 might be the D (6 bases). CDR1 is PRHDT and CDR2 is FYEKMQ in the germline V gene (reference sequence). The V gene lost 1 base and the J gene lost 1 base, with 11 bases spanning the gap. This CDR3 comprises 17 residues. CDR3 sequence (DNA): TGTGCCAGCAGCTTAGCCCAGGGGATGTCTGGGGCCAACGTCCTGACTTTC. The encoded protein is CASSLAQGMSGANVLTF. Together with reference TRBV13 and TRBJ2-6, the CDR3 gives the full variable domain: AAGVIQSPRHLIKEKRETATLKCYPIPRHDTVYWYQQGPGQDPQFLISFYEKMQSDKGSIPDRFSAQQFSDYHSELNMSSLELGDSALYFCASSLAQGMSGANVLTFGAGSRLTVL.

In its sample, this clonotype was seen many times. The chain carries TRBV12-3 or TRBV12-4 and TRBJ1-1; possible D gene TRBD1, 5 bases. This CDR3 has 14 residues. Trimming removed 4 bases from V and 3 bases from J, with 12 bases in between. The CDR3 region is CASSSWGGDTEAFF. The CDR3 region has the DNA TGTGCCAGCAGTTCCTGGGGGGGAGACACTGAAGCTTTCTTT.

At least ten counts were recorded for this clonotype. The chain carries TRBV12-3 or TRBV12-4 and TRBJ1-3; D not certain. The CDR3 length is 14 residues. Trimming removed 5 bases at V and 2 bases at J, with 10 bases between. The CDR3: CASSGWLTGNTIYF. In DNA, the CDR3 is TGTGCCAGCAGTGGGTGGTTGACTGGAAACACCATATATTTT.

This clonotype was recorded at least ten times. The CDR3 sequence is CASSPFTGTANSPLHF. CDR3 DNA: TGTGCCAGCAGCCCCTTTACCGGGACAGCTAATTCACCCCTCCACTTT. The chain has TRBV14 and TRBJ1-6; 7 bases are shared with TRBD1. This CDR3 region has 16 residues. The ends lost 4 bases at V and 6 bases at J; junction bases unmatched: 9. The germline V gene has CDR1 SGHDN and CDR2 FVKESK.

This clonotype was detected many times. The chain uses TRBV24-1 and TRBJ1-2; a possible D gene is TRBD1 (6 bases). Trimming cost V 6 bases and J 4 bases, with 11 bases left between them. This CDR3 spans 13 amino acids. The V gene's germline CDR1 is KGHDR and CDR2 SFDVKD. CDR3 coding DNA: TGTGCCACCAGTCACGGGACACTCTATGGCTACACCTTC. Its protein product is CATSHGTLYGYTF.

Sample share makes this clonotype medium-sized. The chain has TRBV7-9 and TRBJ2-4; D assignment may be TRBD1 or TRBD2 (5 bases each). V was pared by 2 bases and J by 0 bases, with 20 bases between. This CDR3 contains 19 residues. Germline V gives CDR1 SEHNR, CDR2 FQNEAQ (reference sequence). CDR3 in amino acids: CASSLIGAVTPLAKNIQYF. The CDR3 nucleotides are TGTGCCAGCAGCTTAATCGGGGCGGTTACCCCACTAGCCAAAAACATTCAGTACTTC.

This clonotype was recorded at least ten times. The chain uses TRBV12-3 or TRBV12-4 and TRBJ1-5; 7 bases match TRBD1. J lost 4 bases, V lost 5 bases, and 5 bases had no gene match. This CDR3 spans 14 amino acids. The CDR3: CASSRGTANQPQHF. The CDR3 bases are TGTGCCAGCAGTCGAGGGACAGCGAATCAGCCCCAGCATTTT.

This clonotype was detected ten times or more. The chain carries TRBV2 and TRBJ2-2; possible D gene TRBD1, 5 bases. This CDR3 has 15 residues. Trimming left V 3 bases short and J 1 base short, with 9 bases between. Looked up from germline, CDR1 is SNHLY and CDR2 is FYNNEI. CDR3 coding DNA: TGTGCCAGCAGTGAGCCAGGACAGAACACCGGGGAGCTGTTTTTT. Residues: CASSEPGQNTGELFF.